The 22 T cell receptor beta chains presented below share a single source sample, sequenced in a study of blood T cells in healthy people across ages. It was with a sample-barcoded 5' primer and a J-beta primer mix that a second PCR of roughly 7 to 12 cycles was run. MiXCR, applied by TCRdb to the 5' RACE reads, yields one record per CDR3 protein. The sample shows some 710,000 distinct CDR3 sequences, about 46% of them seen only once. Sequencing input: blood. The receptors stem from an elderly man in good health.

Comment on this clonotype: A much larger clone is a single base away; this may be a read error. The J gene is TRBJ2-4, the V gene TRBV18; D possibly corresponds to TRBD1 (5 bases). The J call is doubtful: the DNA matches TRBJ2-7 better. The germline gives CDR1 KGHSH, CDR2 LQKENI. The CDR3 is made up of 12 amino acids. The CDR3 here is CASALDSPEQYF. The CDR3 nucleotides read TGTGCCAGCGCACTCGACAGTCCCGAGCAGTACTTC.

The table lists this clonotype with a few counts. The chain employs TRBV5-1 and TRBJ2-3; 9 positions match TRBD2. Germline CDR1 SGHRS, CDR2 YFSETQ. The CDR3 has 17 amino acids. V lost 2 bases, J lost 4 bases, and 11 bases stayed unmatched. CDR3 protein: CASSFETRTSVADTQYF. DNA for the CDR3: TGCGCCAGCAGCTTCGAGACGAGGACTAGCGTGGCAGATACGCAGTATTTT.

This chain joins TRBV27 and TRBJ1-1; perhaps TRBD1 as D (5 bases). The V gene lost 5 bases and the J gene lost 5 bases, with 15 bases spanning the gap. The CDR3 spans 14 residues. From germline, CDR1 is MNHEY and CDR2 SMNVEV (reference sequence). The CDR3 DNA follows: TGTGCCAGCAGTACGCCGGGGGGGGGAACTGAAGCTTTCTTT. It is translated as CASSTPGGGTEAFF.

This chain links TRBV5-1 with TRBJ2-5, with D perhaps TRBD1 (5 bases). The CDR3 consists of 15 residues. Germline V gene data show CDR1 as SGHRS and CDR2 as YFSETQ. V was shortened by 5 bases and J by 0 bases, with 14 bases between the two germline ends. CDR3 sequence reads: CASRGRKGNQETQYF. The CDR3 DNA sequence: TGCGCCAGCAGAGGACGGAAGGGGAACCAAGAGACCCAGTACTTC.

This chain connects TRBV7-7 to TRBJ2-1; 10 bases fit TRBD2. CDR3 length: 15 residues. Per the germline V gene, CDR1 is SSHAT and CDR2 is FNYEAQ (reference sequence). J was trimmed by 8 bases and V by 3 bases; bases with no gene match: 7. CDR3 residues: CASSLLAGGGDEQFF. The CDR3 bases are TGTGCCAGCAGCTTGTTAGCGGGAGGAGGGGATGAGCAGTTCTTC.

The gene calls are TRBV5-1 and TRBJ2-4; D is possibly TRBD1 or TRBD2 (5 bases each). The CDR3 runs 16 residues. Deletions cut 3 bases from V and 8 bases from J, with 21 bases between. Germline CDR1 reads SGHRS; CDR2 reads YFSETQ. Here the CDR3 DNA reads TGCGCCAGCAGCTCGCTGACGACAGTGGGGAGCGACATTCAGTACTTC. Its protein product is CASSSLTTVGSDIQYF.

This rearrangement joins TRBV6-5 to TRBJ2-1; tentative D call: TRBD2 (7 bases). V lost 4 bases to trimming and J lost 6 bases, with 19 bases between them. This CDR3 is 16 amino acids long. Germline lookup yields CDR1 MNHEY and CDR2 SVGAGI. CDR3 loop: CASSFSRGASGNEQFF. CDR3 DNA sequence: TGTGCCAGCAGTTTCTCCCGGGGGGCTAGCGGCAATGAGCAGTTCTTC.

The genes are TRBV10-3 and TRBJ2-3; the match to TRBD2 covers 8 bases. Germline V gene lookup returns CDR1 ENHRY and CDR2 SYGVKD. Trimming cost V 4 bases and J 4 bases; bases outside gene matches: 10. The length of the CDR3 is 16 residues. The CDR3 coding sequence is TGTGCCATCAGTGCTTCGGGACTAGGTTTTTCAGATACGCAGTATTTT. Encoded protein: CAISASGLGFSDTQYF.

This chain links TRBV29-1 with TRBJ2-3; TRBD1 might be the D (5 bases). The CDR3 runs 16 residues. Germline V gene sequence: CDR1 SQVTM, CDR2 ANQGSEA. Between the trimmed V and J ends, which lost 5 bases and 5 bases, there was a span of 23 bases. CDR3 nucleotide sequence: TGCAGCGTTTGGGGCCCGGCCCTCCTTTCGAAAGATACGCAGTATTTT. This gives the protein CSVWGPALLSKDTQYF.

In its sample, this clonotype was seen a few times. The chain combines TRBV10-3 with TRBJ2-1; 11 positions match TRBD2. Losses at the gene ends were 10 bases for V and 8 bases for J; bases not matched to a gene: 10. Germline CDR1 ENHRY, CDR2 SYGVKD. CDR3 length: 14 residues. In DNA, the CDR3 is TGTGCCAGTTTAGCGGGAGGGCCTGGGGATGAGCAGTTCTTC. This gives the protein CASLAGGPGDEQFF.

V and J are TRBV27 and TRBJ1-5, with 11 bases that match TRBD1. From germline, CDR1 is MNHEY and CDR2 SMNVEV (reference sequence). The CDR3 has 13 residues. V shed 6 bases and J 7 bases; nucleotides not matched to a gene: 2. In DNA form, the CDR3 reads TGTGCCAGCAGGGGGACAGGGGGGCAGCCCCAGCATTTT. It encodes CASRGTGGQPQHF.

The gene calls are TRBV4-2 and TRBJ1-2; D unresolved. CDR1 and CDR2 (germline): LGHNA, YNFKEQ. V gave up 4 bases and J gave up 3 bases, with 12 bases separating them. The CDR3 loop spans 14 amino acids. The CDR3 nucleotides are TGTGCCAGCAGCCCCGGCCCGACCCACTATGGCTACACCTTC. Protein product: CASSPGPTHYGYTF.

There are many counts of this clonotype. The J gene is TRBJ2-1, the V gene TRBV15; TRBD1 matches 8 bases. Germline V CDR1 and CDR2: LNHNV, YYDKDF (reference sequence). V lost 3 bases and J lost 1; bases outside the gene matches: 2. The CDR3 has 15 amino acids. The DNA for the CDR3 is TGTGCCACCAGCAGCCGACAGGGGTCCTACAATGAGCAGTTCTTC. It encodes CATSSRQGSYNEQFF.

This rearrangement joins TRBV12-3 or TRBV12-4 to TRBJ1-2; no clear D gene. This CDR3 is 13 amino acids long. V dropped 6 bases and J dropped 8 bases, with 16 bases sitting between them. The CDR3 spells CASSLLRGSGYTF. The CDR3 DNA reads TGTGCCAGCAGCCTTCTAAGAGGGTCCGGCTACACCTTC.

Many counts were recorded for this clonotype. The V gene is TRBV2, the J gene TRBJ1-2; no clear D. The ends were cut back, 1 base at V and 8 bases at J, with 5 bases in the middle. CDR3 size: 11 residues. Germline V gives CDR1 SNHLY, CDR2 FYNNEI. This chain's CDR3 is CASSEVGGYTF. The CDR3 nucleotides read TGTGCCAGCAGTGAAGTTGGCGGCTACACCTTC.

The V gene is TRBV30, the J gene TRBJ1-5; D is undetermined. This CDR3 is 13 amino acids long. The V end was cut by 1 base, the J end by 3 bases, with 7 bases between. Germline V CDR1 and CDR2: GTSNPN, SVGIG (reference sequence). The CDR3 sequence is CAWSAADNQPQHF. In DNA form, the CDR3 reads TGTGCCTGGAGTGCGGCCGACAATCAGCCCCAGCATTTT.

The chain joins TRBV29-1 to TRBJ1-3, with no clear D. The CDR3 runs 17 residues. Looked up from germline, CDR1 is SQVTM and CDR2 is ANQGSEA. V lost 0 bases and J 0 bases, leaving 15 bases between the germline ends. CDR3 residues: CSVEDEEARVSGNTIYF. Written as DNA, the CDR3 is TGCAGCGTTGAAGATGAGGAAGCGAGAGTCTCTGGAAACACCATATATTTT. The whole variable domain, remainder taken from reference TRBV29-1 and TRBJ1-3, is SAVISQKPSRDICQRGTSLTIQCQVDSQVTMMFWYRQQPGQSLTLIATANQGSEATYESGFVIDKFPISRPNLTFSTLTVSNMSPEDSSIYLCSVEDEEARVSGNTIYFGEGSWLTVV.

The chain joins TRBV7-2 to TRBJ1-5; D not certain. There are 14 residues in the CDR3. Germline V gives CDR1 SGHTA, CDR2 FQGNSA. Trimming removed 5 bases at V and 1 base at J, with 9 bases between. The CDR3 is CASSPRMSNQPQHF. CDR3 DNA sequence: TGTGCCAGCAGCCCTAGGATGAGCAATCAGCCCCAGCATTTT. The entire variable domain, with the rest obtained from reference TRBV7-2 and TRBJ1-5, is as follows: GAGVSQSPSNKVTEKGKDVELRCDPISGHTALYWYRQSLGQGLEFLIYFQGNSAPDKSGLPSDRFSAERTGGSVSTLTIQRTQQEDSAVYLCASSPRMSNQPQHFGDGTRLSIL.

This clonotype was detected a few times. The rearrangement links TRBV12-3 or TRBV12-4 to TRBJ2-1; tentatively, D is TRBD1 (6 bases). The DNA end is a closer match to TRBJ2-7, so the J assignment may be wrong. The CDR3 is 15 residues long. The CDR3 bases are TGTGCCAGCAGCCAGGGGATAGGGTCCTACAATGAGCAGTACTTC. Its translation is CASSQGIGSYNEQYF.

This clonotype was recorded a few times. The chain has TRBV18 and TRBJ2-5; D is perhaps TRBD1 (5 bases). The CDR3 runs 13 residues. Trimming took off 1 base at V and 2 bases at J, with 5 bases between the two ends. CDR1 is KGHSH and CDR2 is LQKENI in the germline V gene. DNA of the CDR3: TGTGCCAGCTCACCACGACAGCAAGAGACCCAGTACTTC. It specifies CASSPRQQETQYF. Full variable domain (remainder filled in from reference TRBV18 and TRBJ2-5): NAGVMQNPRHLVRRRGQEARLRCSPMKGHSHVYWYRQLPEEGLKFMVYLQKENIIDESGMPKERFSAEFPKEGPSILRIQQVVRGDSAAYFCASSPRQQETQYFGPGTRLLVL.

CDR3 coding DNA: TGTGCCAGCAGCTTCACGTTGGGACTCCTACAGAATGAGCAGTTCTTC. Translation: CASSFTLGLLQNEQFF. This chain links TRBV11-2 with TRBJ2-1; a weak D match, TRBD2 (6 bases). Looked up from germline, CDR1 is SGHAT and CDR2 is FQNNGV. The CDR3 spans 16 residues. Trimming pared 3 bases from V and 7 bases from J, leaving 19 bases between. Drawing the rest from reference TRBV11-2 and TRBJ2-1, the complete variable domain is EAGVAQSPRYKIIEKRQSVAFWCNPISGHATLYWYQQILGQGPKLLIQFQNNGVVDDSQLPKDRFSAERLKGVDSTLKIQPAKLEDSAVYLCASSFTLGLLQNEQFFGPGTRLTVL.

CDR3 bases: TGTGCCATCGGACCGGGACAGGAGAACACCGGGGAGCTGTTTTTT. Residues: CAIGPGQENTGELFF. This rearrangement joins TRBV10-3 to TRBJ2-2; the match to TRBD1 covers 8 bases. With 8 bases clipped from V and 1 base from J, the junction kept 6 bases outside the gene matches. This CDR3 comprises 15 residues. Germline lookup yields CDR1 ENHRY and CDR2 SYGVKD.